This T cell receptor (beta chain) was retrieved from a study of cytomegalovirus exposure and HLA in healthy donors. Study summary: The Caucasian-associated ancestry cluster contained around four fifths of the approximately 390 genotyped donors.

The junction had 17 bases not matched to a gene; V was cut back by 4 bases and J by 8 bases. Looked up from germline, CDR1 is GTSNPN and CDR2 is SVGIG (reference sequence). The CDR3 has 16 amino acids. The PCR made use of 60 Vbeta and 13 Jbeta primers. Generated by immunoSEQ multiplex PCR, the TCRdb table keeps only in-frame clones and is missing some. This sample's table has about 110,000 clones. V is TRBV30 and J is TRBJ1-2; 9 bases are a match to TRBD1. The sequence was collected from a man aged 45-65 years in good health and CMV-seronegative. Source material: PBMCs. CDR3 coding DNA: TGTGCCTGGAAGAATCGTGGGGGACAGGGTCTTAGGGGCTACACCTTC. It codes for CAWKNRGGQGLRGYTF.